A selection of T cell receptor beta chains follows, all from one sample in a study of blood T cell repertoires in COVID-19. Method: immunoSEQ multiplex PCR; TCRdb's copy keeps in-frame clones and lacks some. Found here are a few hundred thousand clones, around 83% of them singletons; the top ten hold 1% to 1.5%. Sequenced input: peripheral blood. These receptor sequences come from a woman aged 45-65 years with acute or convalescent COVID-19. Both conserved end residues are part of each CDR3. A D gene is named only where the DNA matches it firmly. The size entry is marked missing in some rows and otherwise reads once, few, many or a size class.

V gene,D gene,clone size,J gene,CDR3 protein,CDR3 DNA
TRBV3-1/TRBV3-2,.,.,TRBJ1-5,CASSQAGGNQPQHF,TGTGCCAGCAGCCAAGCAGGGGGCAATCAGCCCCAGCATTTT
TRBV5-6,.,once,TRBJ2-3,CASSLTGIADTQYF,TGTGCCAGCAGCCTCACAGGGATCGCAGATACGCAGTATTTT
TRBV25-1,.,.,TRBJ2-7,CASSQGGTIVEQYF,TGTGCCAGCAGTCAAGGAGGGACCATTGTCGAGCAGTACTTC
TRBV7-9,.,once,TRBJ2-3,CASSPHTDTQYF,TGTGCCAGCAGCCCCCACACAGATACGCAGTATTTT
TRBV29-1,TRBD1,.,TRBJ2-1,CSVLGGQGYEQFF,TGCAGCGTCTTGGGGGGACAGGGATATGAGCAGTTCTTC
TRBV2,TRBD1,.,TRBJ2-3,CASSRQGGGTDTQYF,TGTGCCAGCAGCCGACAGGGGGGAGGCACAGATACGCAGTATTTT
TRBV30,TRBD1,.,TRBJ1-2,CAWSAPGQLYQDGYTF,TGTGCCTGGAGCGCCCCGGGACAGCTGTACCAGGATGGCTACACCTTC
TRBV2,.,once,TRBJ2-3,CASSPLSTDTQYF,TGTGCCAGCAGTCCCTTGAGCACAGATACGCAGTATTTT
TRBV4-2,TRBD1,.,TRBJ1-2,CASSQGGTETVYGYTF,TGTGCCAGCAGCCAAGGAGGGACAGAGACTGTCTATGGCTACACCTTC
TRBV5-6,.,.,TRBJ1-4,CASSSKGGSGEKLFF,TGTGCCAGCAGCTCTAAAGGGGGTTCGGGTGAAAAACTGTTTTTT
TRBV12-3/TRBV12-4,.,.,TRBJ1-6,CASSPQVDSPLHF,TGTGCCAGCAGTCCCCAGGTAGATTCACCCCTCCACTTT
TRBV7-9,TRBD1,.,TRBJ2-1,CASSLTGGANNEQFF,TGTGCCAGCAGCTTGACAGGGGGCGCAAACAATGAGCAGTTCTTC
TRBV9,TRBD1,.,TRBJ2-5,CASSKQGGLVETQYF,TGTGCCAGCTCTAAACAGGGGGGCCTAGTAGAGACCCAGTACTTC
TRBV7-2,TRBD1,.,TRBJ1-5,CASSWGQGDGQPQHF,TGTGCCAGCAGCTGGGGACAGGGGGACGGTCAGCCCCAGCATTTT
TRBV27,.,.,TRBJ1-2,CASSRNGAGANYGYTF,TGTGCCAGCAGTCGGAATGGGGCAGGGGCAAACTATGGCTACACCTTC
TRBV19,.,.,TRBJ2-5,CASSMFASRETQYF,TGTGCCAGTAGTATGTTTGCTTCCCGGGAGACCCAGTACTTC
TRBV5-4,.,.,TRBJ2-1,CASSLTPSYDEQFF,TGTGCCAGCAGCTTGACTCCCTCGTACGATGAGCAGTTCTTC
TRBV6-1,TRBD1,.,TRBJ1-2,CASSEAGQVYYGYTF,TGTGCCAGCAGTGAAGCCGGACAGGTTTACTATGGCTACACCTTC
TRBV19,TRBD2,.,TRBJ2-4,CASSMGTSRNIQYF,TGTGCCAGTAGTATGGGGACTAGCAGGAACATTCAGTACTTC
TRBV4-2,.,.,TRBJ1-2,CASSQGKEGDYLSRYGYTF,TGTGCCAGCAGCCAAGGAAAGGAGGGAGACTACCTCTCCCGCTATGGCTACACCTTC
TRBV27,.,.,TRBJ1-1,CASSLREKTEAFF,TGTGCCAGCAGTTTAAGAGAGAAAACTGAAGCTTTCTTT
TRBV11-2,.,.,TRBJ2-2,CASSWGLGTGELFF,TGTGCCAGCAGCTGGGGACTCGGGACCGGGGAGCTGTTTTTT
TRBV5-1,.,.,TRBJ1-2,CASSPTPGQWIGYTF,TGCGCCAGCAGCCCCACTCCGGGACAATGGATCGGCTACACCTTC
TRBV5-4,TRBD1,many,TRBJ2-2,CASQDRTNTGELFF,TGTGCCAGTCAGGACAGGACTAACACCGGGGAGCTGTTTTTT
TRBV27,.,.,TRBJ2-3,CASSLSITGSDTQYF,TGTGCCAGCAGTTTAAGTATCACAGGGTCAGATACGCAGTATTTT
TRBV9,TRBD1,.,TRBJ2-7,CASSPSPGQGYEQYF,TGTGCCAGCAGCCCAAGCCCGGGACAGGGCTACGAGCAGTACTTC
TRBV6-5,.,once,TRBJ2-2,CASQRFGREGELFF,TGTGCCAGCCAACGCTTCGGAAGGGAGGGGGAGCTGTTTTTT
TRBV6-5,TRBD1,.,TRBJ1-2,CASSLGQGNYGYTF,TGTGCCAGCAGCCTGGGACAGGGGAACTATGGCTACACCTTC